The present T cell receptor beta chain was sequenced within a study of blood T cell repertoires in COVID-19. At the level of the study: Sample material is recorded as cDNA or gDNA derived from T cells, B-cell-depleted T cells, or PBMCs.

This CDR3 comprises 15 residues. Losses at the gene ends were 7 bases for V and 5 bases for J; bases not matched to a gene: 11. Germline V gene lookup returns CDR1 LNHDA and CDR2 SQIVND (reference sequence). Assay: immunoSEQ multiplex PCR; the TCRdb copy retains only in-frame clones and omits some. The sample includes over 100,000 clones, around 88% of them seen just once. The specimen was peripheral blood. The TCR originated in a man between 60 and 70 years old with COVID-19, enrolled during active disease. The rearrangement uses TRBV19 and TRBJ1-1; TRBD1 agrees at 9 bases. This CDR3 reads CASKGTGLGETEAFF. As DNA, the CDR3 is TGTGCCAGTAAAGGGACAGGGTTAGGGGAGACTGAAGCTTTCTTT.